Below are 26 T cell receptor beta chains sequenced from a single sample in a study of T cells after yellow fever vaccination. One entry per CDR3 protein results from TCRdb running MiXCR on the 5' RACE reads. In the table there are fewer than 7,000 distinct CDR3 sequences, under 8.5% of which are singletons. This specimen was PBMCs, either bulk or a sorted T-cell subset (CD4+, CD8+, memory, or dextramer-sorted; not recorded which), taken roughly 14 days after the first yellow fever vaccination. Receptors were obtained from a man aged 18 to 29 who received the YFV17D yellow fever vaccine.

This clonotype showed up many times. The chain joins TRBV19 to TRBJ2-3; D is uncertain. Germline values: CDR1 LNHDA, CDR2 SQIVND (reference sequence). The CDR3 runs 14 residues. Trimming took off 3 bases at V and 5 bases at J, with 12 bases between the two ends. CDR3 DNA: TGTGCCAGTAGTATGGGGATCCTAGGAGATACGCAGTATTTT. Amino acids: CASSMGILGDTQYF.

This clonotype was detected many times. The chain has TRBV10-3 and TRBJ1-1; D call uncertain. Germline V gives CDR1 ENHRY, CDR2 SYGVKD. Trimming shortened V by 3 bases and J by 7 bases, and 6 bases separated the two germline ends. This CDR3 contains 11 residues. The CDR3 loop reads CAISENDEAFF. DNA for the CDR3: TGTGCCATCAGTGAAAACGATGAAGCTTTCTTT.

This clonotype was seen repeatedly, ten times or more. The genes are TRBV20-1 and TRBJ2-3, with no clear D. Germline CDR1 is DFQATT and CDR2 is SNEGSKA (reference sequence). V lost 2 bases to trimming and J lost 1 base, with 10 bases between them. This CDR3 spans 14 amino acids. The CDR3 DNA reads TGCAGTGCTAGAATTGGGTGGGGCACAGATACGCAGTATTTT. Encoded protein: CSARIGWGTDTQYF.

The sample holds many counts of this clonotype. The chain has TRBV7-9 and TRBJ1-3; tentatively, D is TRBD1 (5 bases). V lost 5 bases to trimming and J lost 0 bases, with 14 bases between them. This CDR3 is built from 16 residues. Germline CDR1 reads SEHNR; CDR2 reads FQNEAQ (reference sequence). CDR3: CASSIGTSSSGNTIYF. Written as DNA, the CDR3 is TGTGCCAGCAGCATCGGGACGTCGAGCTCTGGAAACACCATATATTTT.

There are many counts of this clonotype. The V call is TRBV7-2, the J call TRBJ2-5, with a tentative D call TRBD2 (5 bases). Trimming cost V 7 bases and J 7 bases, with 22 bases left between them. CDR3 length: 15 amino acids. The germline CDR1 and CDR2 sequences are SGHTA and FQGNSA. The chain's CDR3 is CASTRTQIRGGTQYF. For the CDR3, the DNA is TGTGCCAGCACCCGAACCCAGATCCGAGGAGGGACCCAGTACTTC.

The sample holds a few counts of this clonotype. The rearrangement uses TRBV9 and TRBJ1-6, with unresolved D. Germline V lookup: CDR1 SGDLS, CDR2 YYNGEE. CDR3 length: 13 amino acids. The V gene lost 7 bases and the J gene lost 10 bases, with 15 bases spanning the gap. The CDR3 coding sequence is TGTGCCAGCGGGCCCCAGGTGGACTCACCCCTCCACTTT. Encoded protein: CASGPQVDSPLHF.

The J gene is TRBJ2-1, the V gene TRBV6-1; TRBD1 matches at 11 bases. Germline CDR1 reads MNHNS; CDR2 reads SASEGT. Trimming cost V 5 bases and J 9 bases; bases outside gene matches: 6. The CDR3 contains 14 residues. Here the CDR3 DNA reads TGTGCCAGCAGTCTGGACAGGGGGCAGGGTGAGCAGTTCTTC. Its protein is CASSLDRGQGEQFF.

About this clonotype itself: This may stem from a read error, because a much larger clone lies one nucleotide away. The chain joins TRBV6-1 to TRBJ2-3; unclear D gene. CDR1 and CDR2 (germline): MNHNS, SASEGT. The CDR3 is 13 amino acids. V was cut by 6 bases and J by 11 bases, with 18 bases left in between. The CDR3 reads CASRVRLYDGQYF. CDR3 coding DNA: TGTGCCAGCAGGGTCAGGCTATACGATGGGCAGTATTTT.

This clonotype was recorded many times. CDR3 nucleotide sequence: TGTGCCATCAGTGGACGGATCTTGGCGACCCCTGGAGATACGCAGTATTTT. Translated, it gives CAISGRILATPGDTQYF. The rearrangement links TRBV10-3 to TRBJ2-3; D not resolved. The V gene's germline CDR1 is ENHRY and CDR2 SYGVKD. This CDR3 contains 17 residues. Trimming stripped 4 bases from V and 5 bases from J, with 22 bases between.

Ten or more counts support this clonotype. The rearrangement joins TRBV6-5 to TRBJ1-6; D ambiguous. CDR3 size: 15 residues. Per germline, CDR1 MNHEY and CDR2 SVGAGI. Trimming cost V 2 bases and J 6 bases, with 11 bases left between them. CDR3: CASSYRKTFNSPLHF. For the CDR3, the DNA is TGTGCCAGCAGTTACCGAAAGACATTTAATTCACCCCTCCACTTT.

This clonotype came up many times. Here the CDR3 DNA reads TGTGCCAGCAGCCCCCCCGGGGGGAACACCGGGGAGCTGTTTTTT. Amino acids: CASSPPGGNTGELFF. V gene TRBV7-9 combines with J gene TRBJ2-2, with D possibly TRBD2 on 6 matching bases. Germline CDR1 and CDR2: SEHNR and FQNEAQ (reference sequence). V was shortened by 5 bases and J by 1 base, with 11 bases between the two germline ends. The CDR3 is 15 residues long.

This clonotype was recorded at least ten times. CDR3 coding DNA: TGCAGTGCTAGTAGCGGGGGGCATACGCAGTATTTT. Translation: CSASSGGHTQYF. This sequence joins TRBV20-1 and TRBJ2-3, with 10 bases lining up with TRBD2. The CDR3 consists of 12 residues. With V trimmed by 3 bases and J by 7 bases, 1 base remained unmatched. Germline CDR1 reads DFQATT; CDR2 reads SNEGSKA (reference sequence).

This clonotype was seen ten or more times. The V and J genes are TRBV4-1 and TRBJ2-3; TRBD1 or TRBD2 may be the D gene (5 bases each). The CDR3 totals 16 residues. The V gene lost 3 bases and the J gene lost 2 bases, with 15 bases spanning the gap. Germline values: CDR1 MGHRA, CDR2 YSYEKL. The CDR3 protein is CASSHPGGHFTDTQYF. The CDR3 bases are TGCGCCAGCAGCCACCCCGGAGGACATTTCACAGATACGCAGTATTTT.

This clonotype was detected many times. The V gene is TRBV12-3 or TRBV12-4, the J gene TRBJ2-1; TRBD1 might be the D (5 bases). The CDR3 is made up of 15 amino acids. V was cut by 3 bases and J by 5 bases, with 14 bases left in between. The CDR3 reads CASSLGQAFDNEQFF. The DNA of the CDR3 is TGTGCCAGCAGTTTGGGGCAGGCCTTTGACAATGAGCAGTTCTTC.

Many counts were recorded for this clonotype. The rearrangement joins TRBV4-2 to TRBJ2-3; 10 nucleotides align to TRBD2. Germline CDR1 is LGHNA and CDR2 is YNFKEQ. Trimming cost V 1 base and J 4 bases; bases outside gene matches: 17. The CDR3 has 20 residues. Here the CDR3 DNA reads TGTGCCAGCAGCCAAGGACTAGCGGGCCAATGGAACTCGTGCGCAGATACGCAGTATTTT. Protein: CASSQGLAGQWNSCADTQYF.

The table lists this clonotype with many counts. The chain combines TRBV2 with TRBJ1-2, with 8 nucleotides matching TRBD1. Germline loops: CDR1 SNHLY, CDR2 FYNNEI. This CDR3 has 14 residues. V gave up 5 bases and J gave up 2 bases; unmatched junction bases: 4. The CDR3 bases are TGTGCCAGCAGTAAGCGACAGGGGAACTATGGCTACACCTTC. This encodes CASSKRQGNYGYTF. Full variable domain (outside the CDR3, taken from reference TRBV2 and TRBJ1-2): EPEVTQTPSHQVTQMGQEVILRCVPISNHLYFYWYRQILGQKVEFLVSFYNNEISEKSEIFDDQFSVERPDGSNFTLKIRSTKLEDSAMYFCASSKRQGNYGYTFGSGTRLTVV.

This clonotype was seen many times. The CDR3 sequence is CASTSPQGGYGYTF. CDR3 DNA: TGTGCCAGCACCTCGCCTCAGGGGGGTTATGGCTACACCTTC. The chain uses TRBV12-3 or TRBV12-4 and TRBJ1-2; TRBD1 agrees at 7 bases. The CDR3 contains 14 residues. The V gene end was trimmed by 7 bases and the J gene end by 5 bases; junction bases not matched to a gene: 10.

Many counts were recorded for this clonotype. The CDR3 bases are TGTGCCAGCTCACCACAAGTCGGGGTGAGCTACGAGCAGTACTTC. Translating gives CASSPQVGVSYEQYF. The chain carries TRBV18 and TRBJ2-7; a possible D gene is TRBD2 (5 bases). Germline loops: CDR1 KGHSH, CDR2 LQKENI. The V and J ends lost 1 base and 3 bases respectively, with 13 bases between them. This CDR3 region has 15 residues.

This clonotype was detected ten times or more. CDR3 in DNA: TGTGCCAGCACTACCCGGGGCACCTCGAGAATTCACCCCCTCCACTTT. Its translation: CASTTRGTSRIHPLHF. The gene calls are TRBV5-5 and TRBJ1-6, with D tentatively TRBD1 (5 bases). The V end lost 6 bases, the J end lost 13 bases, and 26 bases lay between the germline ends. In germline, CDR1 is SGHKS, CDR2 YYEKEE (reference sequence). This CDR3 has 16 residues.

This clonotype occurred many times. The genes are TRBV7-3 and TRBJ1-2; D unclear. Trimming left V 2 bases short and J 4 bases short, with 8 bases between. CDR1 is SGHTA and CDR2 is FQGTGA in the germline V gene. CDR3 length equals 13 residues. As DNA, the CDR3 is TGTGCCAGCAGCTTAGAGGGTGGCTATGGCTACACCTTC. It is translated as CASSLEGGYGYTF.

At least ten counts were recorded for this clonotype. V is TRBV9 and J is TRBJ2-1; D call uncertain. The germline V gene encodes CDR1 SGDLS and CDR2 YYNGEE. Deletions cut 3 bases from V and 3 bases from J, with 16 bases between. The CDR3 runs to 16 residues. CDR3 region: CASSAGDGYLYNEQFF. CDR3 in DNA: TGTGCCAGCAGCGCGGGCGACGGATACCTCTACAATGAGCAGTTCTTC.

This clonotype came up many times. The J gene is TRBJ2-7, the V gene TRBV7-2; possible D gene TRBD2, 6 bases. Germline CDR1 SGHTA, CDR2 FQGNSA. V was cut by 1 base and J by 7 bases, with 11 bases left in between. There are 13 residues in the CDR3. The DNA of the CDR3 is TGTGCCAGCAGCTTAGGACGGGGAGGAGAGCAGTACTTC. Translation gives CASSLGRGGEQYF.

In this sample, this clonotype turned up many times. This chain joins TRBV20-1 and TRBJ2-3, with 7 bases aligning to TRBD1. This CDR3 is 14 amino acids long. V dropped 5 bases and J dropped 3; count of bases not matched to a gene: 8. The germline V gene has CDR1 DFQATT and CDR2 SNEGSKA (reference sequence). The CDR3 loop reads CSARQGPGTDTQYF. CDR3 nucleotide sequence: TGCAGTGCTCGACAGGGACCCGGGACAGATACGCAGTATTTT.

Many counts were recorded for this clonotype. The gene calls are TRBV9 and TRBJ2-1, with D possibly called TRBD1 or TRBD2 (5 bases each). Germline CDR1 is SGDLS and CDR2 is YYNGEE. V dropped 1 base and J dropped 2 bases, with 10 bases sitting between them. The CDR3 contains 15 residues. The CDR3: CASSVRDRAYNEQFF. The DNA of the CDR3 is TGTGCCAGCAGCGTAAGGGACCGAGCCTACAATGAGCAGTTCTTC.

This clonotype was found many times. The V and J genes are TRBV12-3 or TRBV12-4 and TRBJ2-7; no definite D call. Trimming took off 2 bases at V and 2 bases at J, with 13 bases between the two ends. The CDR3 loop spans 15 amino acids. The CDR3 nucleotides are TGTGCCAGCAGTTTACCGGTGGCAACCCCCTACGAGCAGTACTTC. As protein: CASSLPVATPYEQYF.

Comment on this clonotype: A single base separates this from a much larger clone, so it may be a read error. This chain links TRBV3-1 with TRBJ2-7; either TRBD1 or TRBD2 may supply D (5 bases each). CDR3 size: 17 residues. Germline CDR1 and CDR2: LGHDT and YNNKEL (reference sequence). Here the CDR3 reads CASTQQSNSFGGGEQYF. The CDR3 DNA follows: TGTGCCAGCACCCAACAATCGAATAGTTTTGGTGGGGGCGAGCAGTACTTC.